This T cell receptor (beta chain) was identified during a study of shared clonotypes between healthy human individuals. The study separated CD4+ cells into CD45RA+ naive and CD45RA-negative memory subsets. Between the trimmed V and J ends, which lost 10 bases and 8 bases, there was a span of 23 bases. This CDR3 region has 15 residues. Per the germline V gene, CDR1 is SNHLY and CDR2 is FYNNEI. Generated by immunoSEQ multiplex PCR, the TCRdb table keeps only in-frame clones and is missing some. The sample yields 950,000 to 1,100,000 clones, about three quarters seen once. The receptor comes from a man younger than 30 in good health. The rearrangement joins TRBV2 to TRBJ1-4; possible D gene TRBD1, 6 bases. The sample was memory CD4+ T cells sorted from blood. Subset specified: CD45RA-negative fraction. DNA for the CDR3: TGTGCCACCTCCTTGGGGGGCGGGTCGGGAGAAAAACTGTTTTTT. Translation: CATSLGGGSGEKLFF.